The rows below give T cell receptor beta chains drawn from one sample of a study of blood T cells in healthy people across ages. Each CDR3 protein is one row after TCRdb ran MiXCR on the 5' RACE reads. Altogether 600,000 to 850,000 distinct CDR3 sequences are present, 25% being singletons, with the ten largest covering under 9.5%. These same records also appear under a second study, on T cells of mothers and their children.

Sequencing was carried out using blood. The receptors here all came from a boy younger than 18 in good health. Each CDR3 is given without its conserved first and last residue. A D gene is named only where the DNA matches it firmly.

V	J	D	CDR3
TRBV5-6	-	-	ASSRAVSYEQY
TRBV2	TRBJ1-1	-	AGDTWGEGAGEAF
TRBV3-1	TRBJ2-4	-	ASSRRGYAKNIQY
TRBV15	TRBJ2-5	-	ATSRNVADRETQY
TRBV2	TRBJ1-4	TRBD1	ASGQGWEKLF
TRBV29-1	TRBJ1-2	-	SVETGKVDGYT
TRBV10-3	TRBJ2-3	-	AISGGEFSRTDTQY
TRBV6-5	-	-	ASSLRGVFSNEQF
TRBV20-1	TRBJ2-1	-	SAPIGTTRNEQF
TRBV2	TRBJ2-1	-	ASTLGAYNEQF
TRBV11-2	TRBJ1-2	-	ASSLVSVDNYGYT
TRBV11-2	TRBJ2-5	-	ASSFPGHQETQH
TRBV7-9	TRBJ2-3	TRBD2	ASSFPTGAGGPTDTQY
TRBV27	TRBJ2-5	TRBD2	ASSSKREGPQETQY
TRBV6-6	TRBJ2-5	TRBD1	ASSSEGAQYQETQY
TRBV27	TRBJ1-2	-	ASRYGSNYGYT
TRBV9	TRBJ2-1	-	ASSLRGGFYNEQF
TRBV7-2	TRBJ1-1	-	ASSLAMPRGEAF
TRBV7-9	TRBJ1-4	-	ASSSWDGRDEKLF
TRBV4-1	TRBJ2-7	-	ASSQDDTQY
TRBV29-1	TRBJ1-1	-	SVALTGATEAF
TRBV28	TRBJ2-5	TRBD1	ASSKDRTNEPQY
TRBV10-3	TRBJ2-7	-	AISESAGGVPYEQY
TRBV6-1	-	-	ASWGNEQF
TRBV11-1	TRBJ2-5	-	ASSFLAGLLRETQY
TRBV12-3/TRBV12-4	TRBJ1-5	-	ASSPRGEGDQPQH
TRBV9	TRBJ1-6	TRBD1	ASGTGGYGSPLH
TRBV6-5	TRBJ2-7	-	ASSYLPGVHEQY
TRBV12-5	TRBJ2-5	-	ASALGPQKTQY
TRBV12-3/TRBV12-4	TRBJ1-1	-	ASSFKVETEAF
TRBV27	TRBJ2-5	-	ASSPNLANLALYETQY
TRBV6-5	TRBJ2-3	-	ASSESVDTQY
TRBV3-1	TRBJ2-3	TRBD2	ASSPVAGGTDTQY
TRBV28	TRBJ2-1	-	ASGDATYNEQF
TRBV7-2	TRBJ1-4	-	ASSLGQGKFANEKLF
TRBV6-1	TRBJ2-3	TRBD2	ASWPSGISTDTQY
TRBV7-9	TRBJ2-1	TRBD2	ASSSPVWAGGYNEQF
TRBV25-1	TRBJ2-1	-	ASSGGLGGNYNEQF
TRBV4-1	TRBJ1-3	-	ASSQKTAPDSGNTIY
TRBV9	TRBJ2-7	-	ASSPGDSIYEQY
TRBV7-3	TRBJ2-3	-	ASTCSGSTDTQY
TRBV9	TRBJ1-2	TRBD1	ASSSGTGGILEFGYT
TRBV20-1	TRBJ2-5	-	SAKTPYQETQY
TRBV27	TRBJ2-1	-	ASGISGYNEQF
TRBV29-1	TRBJ2-7	TRBD1	SVGGPGGFIDEQY